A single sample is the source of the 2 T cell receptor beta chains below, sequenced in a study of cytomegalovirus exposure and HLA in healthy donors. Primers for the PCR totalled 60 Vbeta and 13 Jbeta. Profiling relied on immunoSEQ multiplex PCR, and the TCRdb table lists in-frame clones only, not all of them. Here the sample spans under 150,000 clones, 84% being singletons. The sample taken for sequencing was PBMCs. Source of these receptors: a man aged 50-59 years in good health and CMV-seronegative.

The CDR3: CASSWAGNSPLHF. The CDR3 nucleotides are TGTGCCAGCAGCTGGGCGGGAAATTCACCCCTCCACTTT. The chain links TRBV7-2 to TRBJ1-6; D is unclear. The CDR3 is 13 amino acids. Germline lookup yields CDR1 SGHTA and CDR2 FQGNSA. V was pared by 4 bases and J by 7 bases, with 8 bases between.

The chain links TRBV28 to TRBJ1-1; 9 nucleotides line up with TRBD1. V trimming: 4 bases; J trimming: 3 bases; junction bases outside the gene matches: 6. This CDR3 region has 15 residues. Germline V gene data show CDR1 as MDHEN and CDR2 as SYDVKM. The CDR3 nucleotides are TGTGCCAGCAGTTCACAGGGGGCGGGATACACTGAAGCTTTCTTT. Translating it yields CASSSQGAGYTEAFF.